Below, 31 T cell receptor beta chains from the same sample are listed, as sequenced in a study of read filtering for tumor transcriptome and immune sequencing. Molecular barcoded adaptors covering alpha/delta and beta/gamma chains were used on roughly 400 ng RNA. TCRdb re-called the reads with MiXCR, one entry per CDR3 protein. The sample holds roughly 93,000 distinct CDR3 sequences, about 22% seen once. The sequenced sample was a population of CD138-negative cells sorted from bone marrow. These receptor sequences come from a donor aged 40 or older with multiple myeloma.

In regard to this clonotype: A single base separates this from a much larger clone, so it may be a read error. This rearrangement joins TRBV5-1 to TRBJ2-5, with D uncertain. This CDR3 spans 15 amino acids. Per the germline V gene, CDR1 is SGHRS and CDR2 is YFSETQ. For the CDR3, the DNA is TGCTCCAGCAGCTCTTTGACCATCCCAGGAGAGACCCAGTACTTC. This codes for CSSSSLTIPGETQYF.

This clonotype came up many times. The chain is built from TRBV12-3 or TRBV12-4 and TRBJ2-5; TRBD1 is a possible D gene (6 bases). The CDR3 runs to 11 residues. V shed 3 bases and J shed 14 bases, with 13 bases lying between them. CDR3 amino acids: CASSLGGGRYF. In DNA form, the CDR3 reads TGTGCCAGCAGTTTGGGTGGGGGCCGATACTTC.

This clonotype was observed many times. The chain links TRBV18 to TRBJ2-7; TRBD1 matches at 7 bases. The trim removed 1 base at V and 3 bases at J, leaving 3 bases unmatched. Germline loops: CDR1 KGHSH, CDR2 LQKENI. This CDR3 is 14 amino acids long. The CDR3 bases are TGTGCCAGCTCACCACAGACAGGGAACTACGAGCAGTACTTC. Translation: CASSPQTGNYEQYF. Full variable domain (outside the CDR3, taken from reference TRBV18 and TRBJ2-7): NAGVMQNPRHLVRRRGQEARLRCSPMKGHSHVYWYRQLPEEGLKFMVYLQKENIIDESGMPKERFSAEFPKEGPSILRIQQVVRGDSAAYFCASSPQTGNYEQYFGPGTRLTVT.

This clonotype came up many times. V usage is TRBV19 and J usage is TRBJ2-1; D uncertain. The CDR3 loop spans 14 amino acids. The V gene's germline CDR1 is LNHDA and CDR2 SQIVND (reference sequence). Trimming stripped 5 bases from V and 1 base from J, with 9 bases between. The CDR3 DNA reads as TGTGCCAGTAGTCTCCTCGGGTCCTACAATGAGCAGTTCTTC. Encoded protein: CASSLLGSYNEQFF.

This clonotype was seen a few times. The V gene is TRBV4-1, the J gene TRBJ2-7; D is perhaps TRBD1 (5 bases). CDR1 and CDR2 from the germline V gene are MGHRA and YSYEKL. This CDR3 comprises 15 residues. The ends were cut back, 0 bases at V and 2 bases at J, with 11 bases in the middle. As DNA, the CDR3 is TGCGCCAGCAGCCAAGATTTTTCAGGGACCTACGAGCAGTACTTC. Protein sequence: CASSQDFSGTYEQYF.

This clonotype was detected ten times or more. The genes are TRBV28 and TRBJ2-2, with D maybe TRBD1 (6 bases). CDR1 and CDR2 from the germline V gene are MDHEN and SYDVKM. The CDR3 extends over 15 amino acids. The ends were cut back, 6 bases at V and 1 base at J, with 12 bases in the middle. Here the CDR3 reads CASSPGHLNTGELFF. The CDR3 bases are TGTGCCAGCAGCCCGGGACACCTGAACACCGGGGAGCTGTTTTTT.

This clonotype came up many times. J is TRBJ2-2 and V is TRBV6-5; D may be TRBD1 (6 bases). V was clipped by 0 bases and J by 5 bases, with 13 bases between them. This CDR3 has 16 amino acids. Germline loops: CDR1 MNHEY, CDR2 SVGAGI. For the CDR3, the DNA is TGTGCCAGCAGTTACTCCCCGGGACAATTTACCGGGGAGCTGTTTTTT. Encoded protein: CASSYSPGQFTGELFF.

This clonotype was detected many times. The chain's CDR3 is CASSITDTQYF. CDR3 coding DNA: TGTGCCAGCAGTATCACAGATACGCAGTATTTT. J is TRBJ2-3 and V is TRBV6-1, with D uncertain. The CDR3 contains 11 residues. In germline, CDR1 is MNHNS, CDR2 SASEGT. Trimming took 5 bases from V and 2 from J, leaving 2 bases between them.

This clonotype appeared many times. The chain couples TRBV28 to TRBJ2-1, with 9 bases aligning to TRBD2. The V gene end was trimmed by 7 bases and the J gene end by 1 base; junction bases not matched to a gene: 2. The CDR3 totals 14 residues. Germline V gene data show CDR1 as MDHEN and CDR2 as SYDVKM. CDR3 sequence (DNA): TGTGCCAGCATAAGCGGGGGGTCCTACAATGAGCAGTTCTTC. Amino acid sequence: CASISGGSYNEQFF. The full variable domain, with the rest looked up from reference TRBV28 and TRBJ2-1, is DVKVTQSSRYLVKRTGEKVFLECVQDMDHENMFWYRQDPGLGLRLIYFSYDVKMKEKGDIPEGYSVSREKKERFSLILESASTNQTSMYLCASISGGSYNEQFFGPGTRLTVL.

A few counts support this clonotype. The chain employs TRBV19 and TRBJ1-1, with 7 bases aligning to TRBD1. Germline V gene lookup returns CDR1 LNHDA and CDR2 SQIVND (reference sequence). The junction had 5 bases not matched to a gene; V was cut back by 6 bases and J by 4 bases. CDR3 size: 13 residues. CDR3 loop: CASRAGGVTEAFF. The CDR3 DNA is TGTGCCAGTAGAGCAGGGGGGGTCACTGAAGCTTTCTTT.

This clonotype was seen a few times. Possible read error: a much larger clone is one base away. The rearrangement uses TRBV29-1 and TRBJ2-7, with TRBD1 matching over 9 bases. The CDR3 spans 12 residues. Per the germline V gene, CDR1 is SQVTM and CDR2 is ANQGSEA. The CDR3 bases are TGCGGCGCCAGGACAGGGGACTACGAGCAGTACTTC. It translates to CGARTGDYEQYF.

This clonotype appeared many times. The V call is TRBV5-1, the J call TRBJ2-5; 7 nucleotides agree with TRBD1. Trimming at V came to 4 bases and at J to 1 base, leaving 7 bases not matched to a gene. The CDR3 extends over 15 amino acids. Germline CDR1 and CDR2: SGHRS and YFSETQ. The CDR3 sequence is CASSVWQGVQETQYF. The CDR3 coding sequence is TGCGCCAGCAGCGTGTGGCAGGGGGTCCAAGAGACCCAGTACTTC.

This chain joins TRBV5-1 and TRBJ2-3, with D unresolved. The germline V and J ends were trimmed by 2 bases and 5 bases, with 9 bases remaining between them. The CDR3 loop spans 13 amino acids. Germline CDR1 is SGHRS and CDR2 is YFSETQ. This chain's CDR3 is CASSFALRDTQYF. CDR3 sequence (DNA): TGCGCCAGCAGCTTCGCGCTCCGAGATACGCAGTATTTT.

The rearrangement joins TRBV25-1 to TRBJ2-5, with 7 bases matching TRBD1. CDR3 length: 12 residues. Germline assignment: CDR1 MGHDK and CDR2 SYGVNS. Trimming took 7 bases from V and 1 from J; bases not matched to a gene: 0. CDR3 protein: CASTGGQETQYF. CDR3 bases: TGTGCCAGCACAGGGGGCCAAGAGACCCAGTACTTC. Supplemented by reference TRBV25-1 and TRBJ2-5, the full variable domain reads EADIYQTPRYLVIGTGKKITLECSQTMGHDKMYWYQQDPGMELHLIHYSYGVNSTEKGDLSSESTVSRIRTEHFPLTLESARPSHTSQYLCASTGGQETQYFGPGTRLLVL.

This clonotype showed up many times. This chain uses TRBV11-2 with TRBJ2-3; weak D call: TRBD2 (6 bases). The V end was cut by 5 bases, the J end by 0 bases, with 6 bases between. The CDR3 spans 13 residues. The germline V gene has CDR1 SGHAT and CDR2 FQNNGV. As DNA, the CDR3 is TGTGCCAGCAGCGGGGGGAGCACAGATACGCAGTATTTT. It yields the protein CASSGGSTDTQYF.

This clonotype was counted many times. The rearrangement joins TRBV2 to TRBJ2-7; no firm D call. The germline V gene encodes CDR1 SNHLY and CDR2 FYNNEI. CDR3 length: 11 amino acids. V gave up 8 bases and J gave up 2 bases, with 7 bases separating them. The CDR3 sequence is CASGAPYEQYF. In nucleotides, the CDR3 is TGTGCCAGCGGCGCCCCCTACGAGCAGTACTTC.

This clonotype was detected ten times or more. V gene TRBV7-9 combines with J gene TRBJ2-7; no firm D call. This CDR3 is 14 amino acids long. Germline CDR1 reads SEHNR; CDR2 reads FQNEAQ (reference sequence). V was pared by 2 bases and J by 0 bases, with 8 bases between. CDR3 sequence: CASSLSQASYEQYF. For the CDR3, the DNA is TGTGCCAGCAGCTTAAGTCAGGCCTCCTACGAGCAGTACTTC.

Many counts were recorded for this clonotype. This rearrangement joins TRBV28 to TRBJ2-5; D is undetermined. The V end lost 1 base, the J end lost 2 bases, and 11 bases lay between the germline ends. Germline CDR1 and CDR2: MDHEN and SYDVKM. The CDR3 length is 15 residues. The CDR3 region is CASSLLGDSQETQYF. CDR3 in DNA: TGTGCCAGCAGTTTATTAGGTGACTCGCAAGAGACCCAGTACTTC. The variable domain in full, with the rest retrieved from reference TRBV28 and TRBJ2-5, is DVKVTQSSRYLVKRTGEKVFLECVQDMDHENMFWYRQDPGLGLRLIYFSYDVKMKEKGDIPEGYSVSREKKERFSLILESASTNQTSMYLCASSLLGDSQETQYFGPGTRLLVL.

Concerning this clonotype: Sequence at one end of the junction differs from germline and may be a read error. The V and J genes are TRBV28 and TRBJ1-2; D is perhaps TRBD1 (5 bases). The CDR3 length is 15 residues. The germline gives CDR1 MDHEN, CDR2 SYDVKM. As DNA, the CDR3 is TGTGGCAGCAGGGAGCATCTCGGGGGAGAATATGGCTACACCTTC. It translates to CGSREHLGGEYGYTF.

A remark on this clonotype: The final CDR3 position lacks the conserved phenylalanine or tryptophan, pointing to a likely read error. This chain joins TRBV20-1 and TRBJ2-5; D might be TRBD2 (7 bases). In germline, CDR1 is DFQATT, CDR2 SNEGSKA (reference sequence). This CDR3 comprises 16 residues. V lost 6 bases, J lost 5 bases, and 25 bases lay in between. Written as DNA, the CDR3 is TGCAGTGCGCGGCTGGCGGGGGCCCCTCAGGGGGAGACCCAGTACCTC. It specifies CSARLAGAPQGETQYL.

Many counts were recorded for this clonotype. The chain has TRBV3-1 and TRBJ2-7, with D hard to call. Germline CDR1 reads LGHDT; CDR2 reads YNNKEL (reference sequence). Deletions cut 0 bases from V and 2 bases from J, with 11 bases between. The CDR3 length is 15 residues. CDR3: CASSQDLARTYEQYF. The DNA for the CDR3 is TGTGCCAGCAGCCAAGATTTGGCTAGGACCTACGAGCAGTACTTC.

This CDR3 reads CASSELKRIGNEQFF. CDR3 DNA sequence: TGTGCCAGCAGTGAACTGAAACGCATTGGCAATGAGCAGTTCTTC. The chain links TRBV6-1 to TRBJ2-1, with D hard to call. The CDR3 consists of 15 residues. CDR1 and CDR2 from the germline V gene are MNHNS and SASEGT. With 2 bases removed from V and 6 bases from J, the gap between germline ends came to 14 bases.

This clonotype was seen a handful of times. The chain recombines TRBV5-8 with TRBJ2-5; TRBD1 or TRBD2 may be the D gene (5 bases each). Trimming left V 4 bases short and J 5 bases short, with 21 bases between. Germline V gene sequence: CDR1 SGHTS, CDR2 YDEGEE. This CDR3 is built from 16 residues. The CDR3 spells CASSPGKGLELETQYF. CDR3 DNA: TGTGCCAGCAGCCCCGGGAAGGGGCTCGAGCTTGAGACCCAGTACTTC.

V and J are TRBV7-2 and TRBJ2-7, with 9 bases identical to TRBD2. V was clipped by 3 bases and J by 3 bases; unmatched bases: 15. CDR3 length: 18 residues. CDR1 is SGHTA and CDR2 is FQGNSA in the germline V gene. The CDR3 DNA follows: TGTGCCAGCAGCTTCCGATCCTCGAGTAGCGGGGGTGGCTACGAGCAGTACTTC. As protein: CASSFRSSSSGGGYEQYF.

Details on this clonotype: A much larger clone sits a single nucleotide away, making a read error possible. The chain carries TRBV14 and TRBJ2-3; D may be TRBD1 or TRBD2 (6 bases each). The CDR3 extends over 16 amino acids. The germline CDR1 and CDR2 sequences are SGHDN and FVKESK. V gave up 8 bases and J gave up 2 bases, with 20 bases separating them. The CDR3 sequence: CASGPDPGGLTDTQYF. As DNA, the CDR3 is TGTGCCAGCGGCCCCGACCCCGGGGGCCTCACAGATACGCAGTATTTT.

Regarding this clonotype: Possible read error: a much larger clone is one base away. The chain recombines TRBV6-6 with TRBJ1-1; 7 bases are a match to TRBD1. This CDR3 spans 13 amino acids. Germline CDR1 is MNHNY and CDR2 is SVGAGI (reference sequence). J lost 7 bases, V lost 7 bases, and 9 bases had no gene match. Written as DNA, the CDR3 is TGTGCCAGCACCCCATTACAGGGGTTTGAAGCTTTCTTT. Translation: CASTPLQGFEAFF.

Many counts were recorded for this clonotype. This sequence joins TRBV19 and TRBJ2-1; D unclear. CDR3 length equals 12 residues. Germline lookup yields CDR1 LNHDA and CDR2 SQIVND (reference sequence). V gave up 5 bases and J gave up 5 bases, with 7 bases separating them. The DNA of the CDR3 is TGTGCCAGTAGTGCGTTCGACAATGAGCAGTTCTTC. Its translation is CASSAFDNEQFF. Complete variable domain (other parts from reference TRBV19 and TRBJ2-1): DGGITQSPKYLFRKEGQNVTLSCEQNLNHDAMYWYRQDPGQGLRLIYYSQIVNDFQKGDIAEGYSVSREKKESFPLTVTSAQKNPTAFYLCASSAFDNEQFFGPGTRLTVL.

This clonotype was seen a few times. The chain uses TRBV5-1 and TRBJ1-1; possible D gene TRBD1, 6 bases. The germline gives CDR1 SGHRS, CDR2 YFSETQ. This CDR3 has 14 amino acids. The V end lost 4 bases, the J end lost 1 base, and 11 bases lay between the germline ends. CDR3 amino acids: CASSGGTSNTEAFF. In DNA, the CDR3 is TGCGCCAGCAGCGGGGGGACATCGAACACTGAAGCTTTCTTT.

As concerns this clonotype: At one boundary the junction diverges from the germline segment, which might be a read error. The V call is TRBV6-2 or TRBV6-3, the J call TRBJ2-1; the match to TRBD2 covers 7 bases. CDR1 is MNHEY, CDR2 SVGEGT, per germline. The CDR3 loop spans 15 amino acids. CDR3 amino acids: CASNRGVVSHNEQLF. CDR3 DNA sequence: TGTGCCAGCAACCGGGGGGTAGTCTCCCACAATGAGCAGCTCTTC.

This clonotype has more than one count but fewer than ten. The rearrangement joins TRBV2 to TRBJ1-4; TRBD1 might be the D (6 bases). Between the trimmed V and J ends, which lost 6 bases and 0 bases, there was a span of 11 bases. Germline V lookup: CDR1 SNHLY, CDR2 FYNNEI. The CDR3 loop spans 15 amino acids. CDR3: CASSRTAATNEKLFF. DNA for the CDR3: TGTGCCAGCAGCCGGACAGCGGCAACTAATGAAAAACTGTTTTTT.

This clonotype has at least ten counts. The chain links TRBV9 to TRBJ2-5; a weak D match, TRBD2 (5 bases). Germline CDR1 and CDR2: SGDLS and YYNGEE. The CDR3 is 14 residues long. The V and J ends lost 4 bases and 9 bases respectively, with 19 bases between them. Here the CDR3 reads CASSTTAGHGAQYF. CDR3 bases: TGTGCCAGCAGCACGACGGCGGGCCACGGGGCCCAGTACTTC.